This T cell receptor beta chain appears in the sequencing data of a study of graft-versus-host responses after intestinal transplantation. The CDR3 length is 12 residues. The germline V gene has CDR1 LNHNV and CDR2 YYDKDF (reference sequence). Trimming shortened V by 6 bases and J by 4 bases, and 7 bases separated the two germline ends. Turning to this clone: The target antigen is unknown.

Study-level results: After transplant, early declines in HvG clones were associated with peak levels of circulating GvH clones. In patients with graft-donor T cell macrochimerism, allograft graft-versus-host to host-versus-graft clonal ratios were high. The recipient marrow held GvH clones, and some of them showed up first in ileum or blood.

Tissue processing of the graft released intraepithelial and lamina propria lymphocytes from it. The protocol was immunoSEQ multiplex PCR, while the TCRdb copy is restricted to in-frame clones and leaves out a portion. In the table there are about 7,000 clones, approximately 68% of which are singletons. This rearrangement joins TRBV15 to TRBJ1-5; D unresolved. The sample was ileum tissue, taken about 32 weeks after intestinal transplantation. The origin of this receptor is a human patient who received an intestinal transplant, so some T cells may come from the graft donor. CDR3 nucleotides: TGTGCCACCAGTACGGGGAATCAGCCCCAGCATTTT. Translated, it gives CATSTGNQPQHF.